The entry that follows covers one T cell receptor beta chain sequence. Its cognate antigen is unknown. The germline V gene has CDR1 MRHNA and CDR2 SNTAGT. This CDR3 has 15 amino acids. V shed 2 bases and J shed 0 bases, with 9 bases lying between them. This sample was taken from a study of identifying expanded T cells in peripheral blood. TCRdb's copy holds only in-frame clones and misses some; the assay was immunoSEQ multiplex PCR. This sample has some 93,000 clones, with 88% found just once. Study conclusions and caveats: Approximately 1.1 clones differed between technical replicates, versus about 15 and 19 over time.

During the collection period, no donor immune events like infections were recorded. This chain joins TRBV6-4 and TRBJ2-3; D gene uncertain. The clonotype originates from a person between 18 and 75 years old in good health. Sequencing was carried out using blood. CDR3 residues: CASSDRGASTDTQYF. For the CDR3, the DNA is TGTGCCAGCAGTGACCGCGGAGCTAGCACAGATACGCAGTATTTT.